The 9 T cell receptor beta chains in this list originate from one sample, sequenced in a study of tumor-infiltrating lymphocytes in primary liver carcinoma. Germline DNA was also extracted, while the blood RNA originated from unsorted whole blood. TCR beta cDNA came from about 0.55 ug total RNA, primed with a constant-region primer. Three-round nested multiplex PCR performed with slightly modified ARM-PCR produced the TCR beta libraries. A C-beta reverse primer was combined with TRBV1-TRBV30 forward primers in the first two PCR rounds, and each round had approximately 10 cycles. One entry per CDR3 protein, called by TCRdb with MiXCR from the multiplex PCR reads. The sample has about 180,000 distinct CDR3 sequences; 50% to 75% are singletons. Sequencing was done on a sample of peripheral blood. These receptors originate from a man aged 35 to 55 with primary liver carcinoma and hepatitis B virus infection.

V is TRBV21-1 and J is TRBJ2-3; TRBD2 was called by the table and not checked on the DNA. TRBV21-1 is recorded as a pseudogene. The CDR3 contains 18 residues. In DNA, the CDR3 is TGTGTCAGCAGCCCACGAACCCATAGCGGGAGCGGAGTAGATACGCAGTATTTT. Its translation is CVSSPRTHSGSGVDTQYF.

V and J are TRBV11-2 and TRBJ2-7; D is tentatively TRBD1 or TRBD2 (6 bases each). Germline V gene sequence: CDR1 SGHAT, CDR2 FQNNGV. V was clipped by 6 bases and J by 3 bases, with 15 bases between them. CDR3 length: 14 amino acids. The CDR3 DNA is TGTGCCAGCAGTTTCGGGGGCACGAACTACGAGCAGTACTTC. Its translation is CASSFGGTNYEQYF.

The V gene is TRBV5-6, the J gene TRBJ1-1, with a weak D call TRBD1 (6 bases). CDR3 length: 15 residues. Germline CDR1 is SGHDT and CDR2 is YYEEEE. Between the trimmed V and J ends, which lost 4 bases and 3 bases, there was a span of 16 bases. DNA for the CDR3: TGTGCCAGCAGCCCGTCACCACAGGGCTACACTGAAGCTTTCTTT. The encoded protein is CASSPSPQGYTEAFF. The full variable domain, rest sourced from reference TRBV5-6 and TRBJ1-1, is DAGVTQSPTHLIKTRGQQVTLRCSPKSGHDTVSWYQQALGQGPQFIFQYYEEEERQRGNFPDRFSGHQFPNYSSELNVNALLLGDSALYLCASSPSPQGYTEAFFGQGTRLTVV.

A remark on this clonotype: Just one base apart from a much larger clone, this may be a read error. J is TRBJ1-2 and V is TRBV11-2; D unresolved. From germline, CDR1 is SGHAT and CDR2 FQNNGV. There are 14 residues in the CDR3. This chain's CDR3 is CASGLEGSFYGYTF. DNA for the CDR3: TGTGCCAGCGGCTTAGAAGGCAGTTTCTATGGCTACACCTTC.

With regard to this clonotype: The junction does not match germline at one end; this may be a read error. The chain carries TRBV12-3 or TRBV12-4 and TRBJ1-1, with unresolved D. This CDR3 contains 14 residues. For the CDR3, the DNA is TGTGCCAGCAGTTTGGATGGGCCGAACACTGAAGTTTTCTTT. This encodes CASSLDGPNTEVFF.

The DNA of the CDR3 is TGTGCCAGCGCTAAGTTGAGGGGGATTCAAAACATTCAGTACTTC. It translates to CASAKLRGIQNIQYF. The chain is built from TRBV11-2 and TRBJ2-4; TRBD1 is a possible D gene (6 bases). CDR1 is SGHAT, CDR2 FQNNGV, per germline. Trimming took off 8 bases at V and 5 bases at J, with 19 bases between the two ends. The CDR3 is 15 residues long.

The chain carries TRBV30 and TRBJ2-7, with D possibly being TRBD2 (6 bases). Germline values: CDR1 GTSNPN, CDR2 SVGIG (reference sequence). Trimming left V 0 bases short and J 3 bases short, with 12 bases between. The CDR3 runs 14 residues. The CDR3 DNA sequence: TGTGCCTGGAGTGTGGAGGGGTGGATCTACGAGCAGTACTTC. It specifies CAWSVEGWIYEQYF.

This clonotype has ten or more counts. The chain has TRBV11-2 and TRBJ1-3; D is ambiguous. The CDR3 sequence is 13 residues long. Trimming removed 1 base at V and 2 bases at J, with 3 bases between. Germline CDR1 and CDR2: SGHAT and FQNNGV. The CDR3 sequence is CASSLVPGNTIYF. In DNA, the CDR3 is TGTGCCAGCAGCTTAGTTCCTGGAAACACCATATATTTT.

This clonotype was detected many times. The chain has TRBV10-2 and TRBJ2-1, with a weak D call TRBD2 (6 bases). Trimming removed 7 bases from V and 2 bases from J, with 12 bases in between. Per the germline V gene, CDR1 is WSHSY and CDR2 is SAAADI. The CDR3 has 14 residues. The CDR3, as DNA: TGCGCCAGCACGGGCGGGGCAGCCTACAATGAGCAGTTCTTC. Protein sequence: CASTGGAAYNEQFF.